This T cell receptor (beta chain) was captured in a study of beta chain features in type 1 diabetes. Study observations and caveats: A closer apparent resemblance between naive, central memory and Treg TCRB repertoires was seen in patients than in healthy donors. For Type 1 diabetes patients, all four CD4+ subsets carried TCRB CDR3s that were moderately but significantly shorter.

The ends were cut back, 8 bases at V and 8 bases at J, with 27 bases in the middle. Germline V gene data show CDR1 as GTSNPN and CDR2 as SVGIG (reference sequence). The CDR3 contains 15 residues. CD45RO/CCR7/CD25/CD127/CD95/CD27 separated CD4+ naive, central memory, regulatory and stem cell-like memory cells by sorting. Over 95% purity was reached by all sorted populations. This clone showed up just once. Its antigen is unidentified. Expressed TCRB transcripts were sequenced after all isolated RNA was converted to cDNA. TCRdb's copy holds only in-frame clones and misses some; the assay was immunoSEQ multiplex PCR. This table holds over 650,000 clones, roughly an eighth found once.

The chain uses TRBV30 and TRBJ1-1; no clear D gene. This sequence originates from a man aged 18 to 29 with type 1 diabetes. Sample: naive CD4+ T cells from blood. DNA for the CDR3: TGTGCCGGAGACCCCGCGGCAGCACCTTGGGTGGAAGCTTTCTTT. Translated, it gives CAGDPAAAPWVEAFF.